What follows are 26 T cell receptor beta chains derived from one specimen sequenced in a study of cytomegalovirus exposure and HLA in healthy donors. It was with 60 Vbeta and 13 Jbeta primers that the PCR ran. The data were produced by immunoSEQ multiplex PCR, yet TCRdb's version contains in-frame clones alone and is incomplete. Of about 140,000 clones listed, about 80% are singletons. Sequenced input: PBMCs. The source is a middle-aged man in good health and CMV-seropositive.

The CDR3 sequence: CASSKDRDNSYEQYF. The CDR3 nucleotides read TGCGCCAGCAGTAAGGACAGGGACAACTCCTACGAGCAGTACTTC. The J gene is TRBJ2-7, the V gene TRBV10-1, with TRBD1 matching over 8 bases. With V trimmed by 5 bases and J by 0 bases, 6 bases remained unmatched. The CDR3 totals 15 residues. Germline CDR1 WNHNN, CDR2 SYGVQD (reference sequence).

The V and J genes are TRBV5-1 and TRBJ2-7; D remains ambiguous. Germline lookup yields CDR1 SGHRS and CDR2 YFSETQ. The CDR3 spans 13 residues. The ends were cut back, 0 bases at V and 4 bases at J, with 8 bases in the middle. CDR3 protein: CASSLVSLYEQYF. The DNA for the CDR3 is TGCGCCAGCAGCTTGGTCTCGTTATACGAGCAGTACTTC. Full variable domain (missing parts from reference TRBV5-1 and TRBJ2-7): KAGVTQTPRYLIKTRGQQVTLSCSPISGHRSVSWYQQTPGQGLQFLFEYFSETQRNKGNFPGRFSGRQFSNSRSEMNVSTLELGDSALYLCASSLVSLYEQYFGPGTRLTVT.

The chain has TRBV28 and TRBJ1-2; D gene ambiguous. The CDR3 is 14 residues long. Deletions cut 4 bases from V and 3 bases from J, with 12 bases between. Germline V gene sequence: CDR1 MDHEN, CDR2 SYDVKM. In DNA, the CDR3 is TGTGCCAGCAGTTCAGTGGGTGGAGACTATGGCTACACCTTC. It codes for CASSSVGGDYGYTF.

J is TRBJ1-4 and V is TRBV10-1; TRBD1 might be the D (6 bases). Germline V lookup: CDR1 WNHNN, CDR2 SYGVQD (reference sequence). Trimming stripped 4 bases from V and 3 bases from J, with 9 bases between. The CDR3 runs 14 residues. CDR3 nucleotide sequence: TGCGCCAGCAGTGCCGGACAGCCTAATGAAAAACTGTTTTTT. Its translation is CASSAGQPNEKLFF.

The chain has TRBV2 and TRBJ2-7; possible D gene TRBD1, 6 bases. The V and J ends lost 7 bases and 5 bases respectively, with 9 bases between them. There are 11 residues in the CDR3. CDR1 is SNHLY and CDR2 is FYNNEI in the germline V gene. The CDR3 reads CASIRDNEQYF. CDR3 nucleotide sequence: TGTGCCAGCATTAGGGACAACGAGCAGTACTTC. The full variable domain, in which reference TRBV2 and TRBJ2-7 provide the parts outside the CDR3, is EPEVTQTPSHQVTQMGQEVILRCVPISNHLYFYWYRQILGQKVEFLVSFYNNEISEKSEIFDDQFSVERPDGSNFTLKIRSTKLEDSAMYFCASIRDNEQYFGPGTRLTVT.

The rearrangement uses TRBV5-1 and TRBJ1-2; TRBD1 agrees at 12 bases. Unmatched junction bases numbered 7, after V lost 2 bases and J lost 8 bases. Looked up from germline, CDR1 is SGHRS and CDR2 is YFSETQ. The CDR3 length is 15 residues. The DNA for the CDR3 is TGCGCCAGCAGCTTTTCCGGGACAGGGGGCGACGGCTACACCTTC. Translating it yields CASSFSGTGGDGYTF.

The chain couples TRBV27 to TRBJ2-5, with TRBD1 matching 8 bases. The CDR3 consists of 15 residues. Germline values: CDR1 MNHEY, CDR2 SMNVEV (reference sequence). Germline trimming cut 4 bases from V and 4 bases from J; bases unmatched to any gene: 8. The CDR3 coding sequence is TGTGCCAGCAGTTCCCTCGACAGGGGTGCAGAGACCCAGTACTTC. This sequence encodes CASSSLDRGAETQYF.

This chain joins TRBV19 and TRBJ1-5; TRBD1 matches 9 bases. In germline, CDR1 is LNHDA, CDR2 SQIVND (reference sequence). The CDR3 loop spans 16 amino acids. The V gene end was trimmed by 3 bases and the J gene end by 2 bases; junction bases not matched to a gene: 5. CDR3 sequence reads: CASSIRDRVGNQPQHF. CDR3 bases: TGTGCCAGTAGTATTAGGGACAGGGTTGGCAATCAGCCCCAGCATTTT.

This clone occurred once. The V gene is TRBV9, the J gene TRBJ2-5, with 8 bases lining up with TRBD2. This CDR3 spans 15 amino acids. The germline gives CDR1 SGDLS, CDR2 YYNGEE. Trimming removed 0 bases from V and 5 bases from J; junction bases left unmatched: 6. The CDR3 DNA sequence: TGTGCCAGCAGCGTAGCGGGAGGGCCTCGGGAGACCCAGTACTTC. Its translation is CASSVAGGPRETQYF.

This clone has just a few counts. This rearrangement joins TRBV6-5 to TRBJ1-1, with a weak D call TRBD1 (6 bases). CDR3 length equals 16 residues. CDR1 and CDR2 (germline): MNHEY, SVGAGI. V dropped 4 bases and J dropped 1 base, with 16 bases sitting between them. CDR3 sequence (DNA): TGTGCCAGCAGTTGTCCGGACCGGACAGAGAACACTGAAGCTTTCTTT. It translates to CASSCPDRTENTEAFF.

The rearrangement joins TRBV6-5 to TRBJ2-5; 9 bases agree with TRBD2. After removal of 5 bases from V and 4 bases from J, the junction contained 5 bases not matched to a gene. The germline CDR1 and CDR2 sequences are MNHEY and SVGAGI. The CDR3 spans 14 residues. CDR3 amino acids: CASSGTSPRETQYF. CDR3 DNA: TGTGCCAGCAGTGGGACTAGCCCCCGAGAGACCCAGTACTTC.

The chain couples TRBV7-2 to TRBJ2-4; 11 positions agree with TRBD2. The junction had 12 bases not matched to a gene; V was cut back by 5 bases and J by 0 bases. Per the germline V gene, CDR1 is SGHTA and CDR2 is FQGNSA. This CDR3 is built from 19 residues. This CDR3 is CASSLGLAAPGVAKNIQYF. The CDR3 coding sequence is TGTGCCAGCAGCCTGGGACTAGCGGCCCCAGGAGTAGCCAAAAACATTCAGTACTTC.

The rearrangement joins TRBV6-1 to TRBJ1-2, with 7 bases that match TRBD1. After removal of 3 bases from V and 7 bases from J, the junction contained 5 bases not matched to a gene. This CDR3 is 13 amino acids long. Germline V gene lookup returns CDR1 MNHNS and CDR2 SASEGT. For the CDR3, the DNA is TGTGCCAGCAGTGAGGGACAGCGATTTGGCTACACCTTC. Translation: CASSEGQRFGYTF.

This clone has a handful of counts. The CDR3 DNA sequence: TGTGCCAGCAGCTCAATCCCTATCTACGAGCAGTACTTC. Amino acid sequence: CASSSIPIYEQYF. The rearrangement links TRBV7-2 to TRBJ2-7; D remains unclear. The CDR3 totals 13 residues. The germline V gene encodes CDR1 SGHTA and CDR2 FQGNSA. Trimming stripped 4 bases from V and 3 bases from J, with 10 bases between.

This sequence joins TRBV10-1 and TRBJ2-7, with 8 bases fitting TRBD2. CDR3 length: 15 residues. In germline, CDR1 is WNHNN, CDR2 SYGVQD (reference sequence). Losses at the gene ends were 0 bases for V and 3 bases for J; bases not matched to a gene: 4. CDR3: CASSESGSGSYEQYF. In DNA, the CDR3 is TGCGCCAGCAGTGAGTCTGGCAGCGGGAGCTACGAGCAGTACTTC.

As DNA, the CDR3 is TGTGCCAGCAGCGGAACAGGAGATCACTATGGCTACACCTTC. This gives the protein CASSGTGDHYGYTF. The chain carries TRBV9 and TRBJ1-2; tentative D call: TRBD1 (5 bases). The CDR3 sequence is 14 residues long. The germline V and J ends were trimmed by 3 bases and 3 bases, with 12 bases remaining between them. Germline V CDR1 and CDR2: SGDLS, YYNGEE. Combining the CDR3 with reference TRBV9 and TRBJ1-2 gives the whole variable domain DSGVTQTPKHLITATGQRVTLRCSPRSGDLSVYWYQQSLDQGLQFLIQYYNGEERAKGNILERFSAQQFPDLHSELNLSSLELGDSALYFCASSGTGDHYGYTFGSGTRLTVV.

V gene TRBV9 combines with J gene TRBJ2-1; TRBD2 aligns across 8 bases. Unmatched junction bases numbered 10, after V lost 2 bases and J lost 6 bases. The CDR3 is 16 residues long. Germline V gene data show CDR1 as SGDLS and CDR2 as YYNGEE. The DNA of the CDR3 is TGTGCCAGCAGCGTCGCAGCGGGAGCTTCGGGCAATGAGCAGTTCTTC. It encodes CASSVAAGASGNEQFF.

The CDR3, as DNA: TGTGCCAGCAGTTTATCGTCAGGGGACTATGGCTACACCTTC. As protein: CASSLSSGDYGYTF. The V gene is TRBV27, the J gene TRBJ1-2, with D tentatively TRBD1 (6 bases). The V end was cut by 0 bases, the J end by 3 bases, with 8 bases between. Germline CDR1 and CDR2: MNHEY and SMNVEV (reference sequence). The CDR3 runs 14 residues.

A word on this clone: At the DNA level, this CDR3 is encoded by other sequences in the same sample as well. The chain carries TRBV5-1 and TRBJ2-5, with D possibly TRBD1 on 6 matching bases. Germline lookup yields CDR1 SGHRS and CDR2 YFSETQ. Trimming shortened V by 2 bases and J by 5 bases, and 10 bases separated the two germline ends. The CDR3 length is 13 residues. The chain's CDR3 is CASSLQGEETQYF. CDR3 in DNA: TGCGCCAGCAGCTTACAGGGAGAGGAGACCCAGTACTTC.

This clone was counted between two and nine times. The chain links TRBV29-1 to TRBJ1-1; D is unresolved. CDR1 and CDR2 from the germline V gene are SQVTM and ANQGSEA. CDR3 length: 14 residues. V lost 4 bases and J 1 base, leaving 13 bases between the germline ends. DNA for the CDR3: TGCAGCGTTGGGATGGCGGTCGGGAACACTGAAGCTTTCTTT. Protein sequence: CSVGMAVGNTEAFF.

This sequence joins TRBV4-1 and TRBJ2-5; 14 bases fit TRBD2. Germline V lookup: CDR1 MGHRA, CDR2 YSYEKL. The V and J ends lost 2 bases and 4 bases, in that order; junction bases with no gene match: 9. The CDR3 is made up of 18 amino acids. The CDR3 region is CASSQNGTSGGRRETQYF. The CDR3 DNA reads as TGCGCCAGCAGCCAAAATGGGACTAGCGGGGGCCGGCGAGAGACCCAGTACTTC.

The chain carries TRBV16 and TRBJ1-2; no firm D call. CDR3 length: 13 residues. The V end lost 3 bases, the J end lost 1 base, and 6 bases lay between the germline ends. Per the germline V gene, CDR1 is KGHSY and CDR2 is FQNENV. The DNA for the CDR3 is TGTGCCAGCAGCCAGAGCGGTAACTATGGCTACACCTTC. Protein: CASSQSGNYGYTF.

This clone was seen a few times. The genes are TRBV6-4 and TRBJ2-3; D is unresolved. Trimming took 5 bases from V and 3 from J, leaving 9 bases between them. There are 13 residues in the CDR3. Looked up from germline, CDR1 is MRHNA and CDR2 is SNTAGT. Written as DNA, the CDR3 is TGTGCCAGCAGTCCTAAGACTACAGATACGCAGTATTTT. This codes for CASSPKTTDTQYF.

This chain connects TRBV7-9 to TRBJ1-2; 9 positions agree with TRBD1. The CDR3 consists of 13 residues. Trimming took 5 bases from V and 7 from J; bases not matched to a gene: 5. The V gene's germline CDR1 is SEHNR and CDR2 FQNEAQ (reference sequence). The CDR3 here is CASSPGTGIGYTF. The CDR3 DNA is TGTGCCAGCAGCCCCGGGACAGGGATTGGCTACACCTTC.

In its sample, this clone was seen once. CDR3 nucleotides: TGTGCCAGCAGCCACGGGACTAGCCCCACAGATACGCAGTATTTT. Its protein is CASSHGTSPTDTQYF. The V and J genes are TRBV7-8 and TRBJ2-3, with TRBD2 identical over 9 bases. The CDR3 runs to 15 residues. V lost 5 bases, J lost 2 bases, and 5 bases stayed unmatched. Germline CDR1 is SGHVS and CDR2 is FQNEAQ.

The V call is TRBV11-2, the J call TRBJ1-3, with 7 bases lining up with TRBD1. The J segment lost 2 bases and the V segment lost 1 base, leaving 2 bases of the junction unmatched. CDR3 length: 15 amino acids. Germline V gives CDR1 SGHAT, CDR2 FQNNGV. DNA for the CDR3: TGTGCCAGCAGCTTAGGACAGGGTGCTGGAAACACCATATATTTT. This sequence encodes CASSLGQGAGNTIYF.